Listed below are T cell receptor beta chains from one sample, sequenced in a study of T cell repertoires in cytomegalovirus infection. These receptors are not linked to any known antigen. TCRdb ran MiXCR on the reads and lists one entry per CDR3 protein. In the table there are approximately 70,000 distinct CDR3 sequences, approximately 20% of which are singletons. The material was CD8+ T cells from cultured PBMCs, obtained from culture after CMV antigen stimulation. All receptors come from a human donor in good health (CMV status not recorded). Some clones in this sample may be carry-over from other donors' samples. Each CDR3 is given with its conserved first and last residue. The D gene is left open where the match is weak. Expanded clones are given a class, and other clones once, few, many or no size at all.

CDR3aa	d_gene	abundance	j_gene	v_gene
CAIRAILSGNTIYF	-	few	TRBJ1-3	TRBV12-3/TRBV12-4
CASSPRDRSYEQYF	TRBD1	-	TRBJ2-7	TRBV18
CASLGWDTEAFF	-	-	TRBJ1-1	TRBV6-2/TRBV6-3
CASSPGGSGTQYF	TRBD2	-	TRBJ2-5	TRBV7-2
CASSFPRLVTGELFF	-	few	TRBJ2-2	TRBV7-2
CASSQDEGLAGSEAFF	-	few	TRBJ1-1	TRBV4-1
CASGRTVREQFF	-	-	TRBJ2-1	TRBV27
CASSAARDKNTEAFF	-	few	TRBJ1-1	TRBV7-9
CASTSLRGAADTQYF	-	few	TRBJ2-3	TRBV6-6
CASSLGHAGETQYF	-	-	TRBJ2-5	TRBV19
CASSFYRAPSTEAFF	-	few	TRBJ1-1	TRBV28
CATSPRGRENIQYF	TRBD2	few	TRBJ2-4	TRBV15
CASSLAGGANEQFF	-	-	TRBJ2-1	TRBV7-8
CASSLDRGRTEAFF	TRBD1	few	TRBJ1-1	TRBV27
CASRRTAMNTEAFF	-	few	TRBJ1-1	TRBV7-8
CASSPQGAETEAFF	TRBD1	few	TRBJ1-1	TRBV7-9
CASSYSGGLGYTF	-	-	TRBJ1-2	TRBV6-5
CASSPRDISGNTIYF	-	few	TRBJ1-3	TRBV7-2
CASSPNPIYGYTF	-	-	TRBJ1-2	TRBV12-3/TRBV12-4
CASSSGTHNTGELFF	-	few	TRBJ2-2	TRBV7-2
CASSPPDRGNTEAFF	TRBD1	-	TRBJ1-1	TRBV7-2
CASSSPTDSGNTIYF	-	few	TRBJ1-3	TRBV7-9
CASSYGGPGELFF	-	few	TRBJ2-2	TRBV6-5
CASSPSPTPDTQYF	-	few	TRBJ2-3	TRBV7-8
CASSLAPWDAQNEQFF	-	-	TRBJ2-1	TRBV7-8
CASSPYVYEQYF	-	many	TRBJ2-7	TRBV7-2
CASSQGPNSPLHF	-	-	TRBJ1-6	TRBV12-3/TRBV12-4
CASSYSGTASYEQYF	TRBD1	-	TRBJ2-7	TRBV6-6
CASGGGSSNQPQHF	-	-	TRBJ1-5	TRBV9
CASSSPGDPNAFF	-	-	TRBJ1-1	TRBV7-9
CASSPRTSGAYTDTQYF	TRBD2	few	TRBJ2-3	TRBV7-2